Shown below are 7 T cell receptor beta chains from a single sample sequenced in a study of beta chain features in type 1 diabetes. Since all of the isolated RNA was reverse transcribed, expressed TCRB transcripts were what got sequenced. The assay was immunoSEQ multiplex PCR, and TCRdb's table has in-frame clones only and misses some. Of 200,000 to 250,000 clones listed, about 71% are singletons. Sequences were obtained from naive CD4+ T cells from blood. These TCRs come from a man between 25 and 39 years old in good health.

The chain is built from TRBV30 and TRBJ2-7; D remains unclear. V lost 4 bases to trimming and J lost 1 base, with 8 bases between them. Germline values: CDR1 GTSNPN, CDR2 SVGIG (reference sequence). This CDR3 region has 12 residues. The CDR3 nucleotides are TGTGCCTGGATAAAGGCGTCCTACGAGCAGTACTTC. This encodes CAWIKASYEQYF.

This clone has only a few counts. The genes are TRBV30 and TRBJ1-2, with D perhaps matching TRBD1 (6 bases). Germline CDR1 reads GTSNPN; CDR2 reads SVGIG (reference sequence). V lost 7 bases and J 10 bases, leaving 22 bases between the germline ends. This CDR3 is 13 amino acids long. The CDR3 loop is CALQPTPDRIYTF. In DNA form, the CDR3 reads TGTGCCTTACAACCCACCCCGGACAGAATCTACACCTTC.

J is TRBJ2-1 and V is TRBV5-1; D is undetermined. This CDR3 has 12 residues. The V gene's germline CDR1 is SGHRS and CDR2 YFSETQ. V dropped 3 bases and J dropped 6 bases, with 7 bases sitting between them. The DNA of the CDR3 is TGCGCCAGCAGCTCCTGGGCCAATGAGCAGTTCTTC. It is translated as CASSSWANEQFF.

This clone turned up a few times. The chain is built from TRBV27 and TRBJ2-5; D gene ambiguous. Deletions cut 1 base from V and 3 bases from J, with 6 bases between. The germline CDR1 and CDR2 sequences are MNHEY and SMNVEV (reference sequence). The CDR3 extends over 13 amino acids. In nucleotides, the CDR3 is TGTGCCAGCAGTTTATTTACGGAAGAGACCCAGTACTTC. Translated, it gives CASSLFTEETQYF.

CDR3 region: CASSAKETQYF. CDR3 DNA: TGTGCCAGCAGCGCCAAAGAGACCCAGTACTTC. The V gene is TRBV7-2, the J gene TRBJ2-5; D unresolved. This CDR3 is 11 amino acids long. The germline V gene has CDR1 SGHTA and CDR2 FQGNSA. Trimming removed 5 bases at V and 3 bases at J, with 4 bases between.

The gene calls are TRBV13 and TRBJ2-3, with unresolved D. The V end lost 5 bases, the J end lost 5 bases, and 20 bases lay between the germline ends. The CDR3 spans 16 residues. The germline CDR1 and CDR2 sequences are PRHDT and FYEKMQ (reference sequence). The CDR3 coding sequence is TGTGCCAGCAGCGGTTACTTCGGTCTAGTCGAAGATACGCAGTATTTT. Translated, it gives CASSGYFGLVEDTQYF.

This rearrangement joins TRBV10-3 to TRBJ2-1; 8 bases align to TRBD1. CDR1 and CDR2 from the germline V gene are ENHRY and SYGVKD. CDR3 length: 14 residues. V gave up 3 bases and J gave up 6 bases; unmatched junction bases: 4. In DNA, the CDR3 is TGTGCCATCAGTGAAGGGACAGGTGCCAATGAGCAGTTCTTC. It encodes CAISEGTGANEQFF.